The 21 T cell receptor delta chains reported below all come from one sample, sequenced in a study of gamma-delta T cells after stem cell transplantation. TCRdb applied CATT to the RT-PCR reads for clone calling. This sample has under 2,000 delta-chain clones, with 4% to 4.5% found just once. The sequenced material came from gamma-delta T cells. These receptors were collected from a human donor. It is not recorded whose cells these are; they may come from a transplant donor.

About this clone: The amino acid sequence in TCRdb belongs to a much larger clone and departs from this DNA's translation at residue 11, likely a sequencing read error; the sequence shown is translated from the DNA. This rearrangement joins TRDV1 to TRDJ2; D might be TRDD2 (8 bases). In germline, CDR1 is TSWWSYY, CDR2 QGS. The length of the CDR3 is 22 residues. V was shortened by 3 bases and J by 5 bases, with 34 bases between the two germline ends. CDR3 coding DNA: TGTGCTCTTGGGGACCCCGGCCCCTTCCTATCCTGGGGGCCCAATTTTACAGCACAACTCTTCTTT. This encodes CALGDPGPFLSWGPNFTAQLFF.

This clone was counted only a few times. The translation of this DNA and the TCRdb protein of a much larger clone differ at residue 5, probably owing to a read error; the protein shown here is translated from the DNA. The chain combines TRDV1 with TRDJ1; 9 nucleotides line up with TRDD3. This CDR3 region has 23 residues. Trimming removed 4 bases from V and 2 bases from J; junction bases left unmatched: 29. Germline V CDR1 and CDR2: TSWWSYY, QGS. The CDR3 reads CALGARPAFPRLGDVPRTDKLIF. The CDR3 DNA reads TGTGCTCTTGGGGCCCGTCCGGCCTTCCCACGTCTGGGGGATGTTCCTAGAACCGATAAACTCATCTTT.

This clone showed up just a few times. This sequence is one base from a far larger clone and is likely a read error. Other DNA sequences of this sample code for an identical CDR3. The chain couples TRAV29/DV5 to TRDJ1; TRDD3 agrees at 9 bases. Looked up from germline, CDR1 is NSMFDY and CDR2 is ISSIKDK. This CDR3 has 19 amino acids. With 2 bases clipped from V and 2 bases from J, the junction kept 19 bases outside the gene matches. The CDR3 bases are TGTGCAGCAAGTGCTGTGAGCTGGGGGATTACAGATGGAACCGATAAACTCATCTTT. Amino acids: CAASAVSWGITDGTDKLIF. Complete variable domain (other parts from reference TRAV29/DV5 and TRDJ1): DQQVKQNSPSLSVQEGRISILNCDYTNSMFDYFLWYKKYPAEGPTFLISISSIKDKNEDGRFTVFLNKSAKHLSLHIVPSQPGDSAVYFCAASAVSWGITDGTDKLIFGKGTRVTVEP.

In its sample, this clone ranks as large (0.1 to 1%). In the same sample, other DNA sequences code for this CDR3. J is TRDJ1 and V is TRDV2; TRDD3 aligns across 9 bases. The CDR3 consists of 18 residues. Looked up from germline, CDR1 is GEAIGNYY and CDR2 is EKD. V shed 0 bases, J shed 0 bases, and the junction held 10 bases outside the gene matches. The CDR3: CACDTLMGIRGDTDKLIF. The CDR3 DNA is TGTGCCTGTGACACCCTGATGGGGATACGCGGGGACACCGATAAACTCATCTTT.

This clone came up a few times. A much larger clone is a single base away; this may be a read error. This specimen includes other DNA sequences encoding the same CDR3. The chain combines TRDV1 with TRDJ1, with D perhaps TRDD2 or TRDD3 (5 bases each). The length of the CDR3 is 26 residues. Per the germline V gene, CDR1 is TSWWSYY and CDR2 is QGS. The CDR3 DNA is TGCGCTCTTGGGGAACCTGATCGATCCCTACCCTGGACGATGGGGTCCACCCCGCCGTACACCGATAAACTCATCTTT. Translated: CALGEPDRSLPWTMGSTPPYTDKLIF.

Remarks on this clone: This sequence is one base from a far larger clone and is likely a read error. In the same sample, other DNA sequences code for this CDR3. The V and J genes are TRDV1 and TRDJ1; 8 positions agree with TRDD3. Per germline, CDR1 TSWWSYY and CDR2 QGS. The CDR3 runs to 19 residues. The ends lost 6 bases at V and 0 bases at J; junction bases unmatched: 18. This CDR3 reads CALGDFPRTGGSHTDKLIF. The CDR3 DNA reads TGTGCTCTTGGAGACTTTCCCCGTACTGGGGGTTCTCACACCGATAAACTCATCTTT.

This clone occurred a few times. A single base is all that separates this from a far larger clone, so a read error is likely. Other DNA sequences in this specimen translate into the identical CDR3. This chain joins TRDV2 and TRDJ1, with D possibly matching TRDD3 (6 bases). Germline assignment: CDR1 GEAIGNYY and CDR2 EKD. This CDR3 comprises 15 residues. The CDR3 sequence is CACDTLGTKMDKLIF. The CDR3 DNA sequence: TGCGCCTGTGACACGCTGGGGACCAAGATGGATAAACTCATCTTT.

A remark on this clone: TCRdb pairs this DNA with a much larger clone's protein that differs at residue 16, likely a read error; the protein shown was translated from the DNA. The same CDR3 can be traced to other DNA sequences in this sample. The chain links TRDV1 to TRDJ2; 9 nucleotides match TRDD2. The CDR3 is 22 amino acids. Germline lookup yields CDR1 TSWWSYY and CDR2 QGS. V lost 3 bases to trimming and J lost 5 bases; unmatched junction nucleotides: 25. The CDR3 loop is CALGDPGPFLPWGPNLTAQLFF. Written as DNA, the CDR3 is TGTGCTCTTGGGGACCCCGGCCCCTTCCTACCCTGGGGGCCCAATCTTACAGCACAACTCTTCTTT.

A few counts support this clone. This could be a read error, since a much larger clone is one nucleotide away. In the same sample, other DNA sequences code for this CDR3. The chain joins TRDV1 to TRDJ1; TRDD3 agrees at 11 bases. The V gene's germline CDR1 is TSWWSYY and CDR2 QGS. The CDR3 has 20 amino acids. J gave up 2 bases and V 4 bases, and 18 bases lay outside the gene matches. In nucleotides, the CDR3 is TGTGCTCTTGGGGTCATCCTCGCTACGTCTGGGGGATACCCAACCGATAAACTCATCTTT. Encoded protein: CALGVILATSGGYPTDKLIF.

This clone was seen only a few times. At the DNA level, this CDR3 is encoded by other sequences in the same sample as well. CDR3 residues: CALGELVSLVELLLGDRGKLIF. The DNA for the CDR3 is TGTGCTCTTGGGGAACTTGTATCTTTAGTAGAGCTGCTACTGGGGGATAGGGGTAAACTCATCTTT. This chain uses TRDV1 with TRDJ1; 11 nucleotides line up with TRDD3. This CDR3 comprises 22 residues. The germline gives CDR1 TSWWSYY, CDR2 QGS. V shed 0 bases, J shed 7 bases, and the junction held 25 bases outside the gene matches.

As concerns this clone: This DNA translates differently at residue 18 from the TCRdb protein, which is that of a much larger clone; a read error is likely, and the protein shown is the DNA's own translation. V usage is TRDV1 and J usage is TRDJ2; 9 bases are shared with TRDD2. CDR3 size: 22 residues. The germline gives CDR1 TSWWSYY, CDR2 QGS. The CDR3 DNA reads TGTGCTCTTGGGGACCCCGGCCCCTTCCTACCCTGGGGGCCCAATTTTACAGGACAACTCTTCTTT. This encodes CALGDPGPFLPWGPNFTGQLFF.

Remarks on this clone: A far larger clone differs by one base, so this is likely a read error. The same CDR3 is also encoded by other DNA sequences in this sample. The chain is built from TRDV2 and TRDJ1, with 9 bases aligning to TRDD3. This CDR3 has 15 amino acids. Germline loops: CDR1 GEAIGNYY, CDR2 EKD. As DNA, the CDR3 is TGTGCCTGCATGGCCTTGGGGGATAGCACCGATAAACTCATTTTT. It codes for CACMALGDSTDKLIF.

In its sample, this clone is medium-sized. A read error is likely here: a far larger clone is one base away. The chain recombines TRDV1 with TRDJ2; TRDD2 matches at 9 bases. CDR1 TSWWSYY and CDR2 QGS come from the germline V gene. The CDR3 is 22 amino acids. The CDR3 DNA sequence: TGTGCTCTTGGGGACCCCGGCCCCTTCCTACCCTGGGGGCCCAATTTTACAGCACGACTCTTCTTT. This gives the protein CALGDPGPFLPWGPNFTARLFF.

This clone appeared a few times. With only one base between it and a far larger clone, this is likely a read error. Other DNA sequences in this specimen translate into the identical CDR3. V gene TRDV2 combines with J gene TRDJ1; 12 bases fit TRDD3. V lost 1 base and J lost 2; bases outside the gene matches: 19. The CDR3 runs to 21 residues. Germline V gene lookup returns CDR1 GEAIGNYY and CDR2 EKD. CDR3 loop: CACDTLNSDYWGIPNTDKLIF. As DNA, the CDR3 is TGTGCCTGTGACACTCTCAACTCCGATTACTGGGGGATACCGAATACCGATAAACTCATCTTT.

Details on this clone: A far larger clone is one nucleotide away, so this likely arose from a read error. This CDR3 is also generated by other DNA sequences in the sample. The chain carries TRDV3 and TRDJ1, with D possibly being TRDD2 or TRDD3 (8 bases each). This CDR3 is 22 amino acids long. Germline V gene sequence: CDR1 TVYSNPD, CDR2 GDNSRS (reference sequence). The CDR3 sequence: CAPRDSSTSYRYWGSITDKLIF. Written as DNA, the CDR3 is TGTGCCCCCCGGGATTCCTCCACTTCCTACCGATACTGGGGGTCAATCACCGATAAACTTATCTTT.

About this clone: This likely reflects a read error, since a far larger clone is one base away. It is unclear where the CDR3 begins or ends on the DNA, so no DNA is shown, and the CDR3 is as TCRdb lists it. Other DNA sequences in the sample encode the same CDR3. The rearrangement joins TRAV29/DV5 to TRDJ2; the tabulated D call, TRDD3, remains unverified against the DNA. Termini included, the CDR3 measures 27 amino acids. From germline, CDR1 is NSMFDY and CDR2 ISSIKDK. CDR3 sequence: CSVLLCSKREVISYVSTRANLTAQLFF.

This clone was observed a handful of times. This rearrangement joins TRDV1 to TRDJ1, with 12 bases fitting TRDD3. The CDR3 length is 24 residues. With 1 base clipped from V and 0 bases from J, the junction kept 24 bases outside the gene matches. Looked up from germline, CDR1 is TSWWSYY and CDR2 is QGS. The CDR3 nucleotides read TGTGCTCTTGGGGAACCACCCCACTCCTACATAAACTGGGGGATACCCGAGTACACCGATAAACTCATCTTT. Translating gives CALGEPPHSYINWGIPEYTDKLIF.

This clone ranks as large (0.1 to 1%). The sample contains more than one DNA sequence encoding this CDR3. The chain combines TRDV2 with TRDJ1; the match to TRDD3 covers 8 bases. With V trimmed by 2 bases and J by 10 bases, 14 bases remained unmatched. This CDR3 spans 15 amino acids. Germline V gives CDR1 GEAIGNYY, CDR2 EKD. The CDR3 region has the DNA TGTGCCTGTGACAAACTACTGGGGGTCCCTGAGGGACTCATCTTT. As protein: CACDKLLGVPEGLIF.

This clone was seen only a few times. A read error may be the cause here, since a much bigger clone is one base away. Because the CDR3's place on the DNA is in doubt, the DNA is left out and the CDR3 is given as listed by TCRdb. This rearrangement joins TRAV29/DV5 to TRDJ2; the table's D call, TRDD3, has no DNA check behind it. Germline loops: CDR1 NSMFDY, CDR2 ISSIKDK. The CDR3 is made up of 27 amino acids, end residues included. The CDR3: CSVLLCSKREVISYVSTRANLTVQLFF.

The table lists this clone with a few counts. TCRdb's protein for this DNA is that of a much larger clone and differs from the translation at residue 3, likely a read error; the protein shown is the DNA translation. The chain joins TRDV3 to TRDJ1, with TRDD2 matching 7 bases. Germline lookup yields CDR1 TVYSNPD and CDR2 GDNSRS (reference sequence). Trimming took 5 bases from V and 0 from J; bases not matched to a gene: 18. The CDR3 extends over 17 amino acids. The CDR3 DNA follows: TGTGCCCTTCCTCCATTTCCTACAGGCGGAAACACCGATAAACTCATCTTT. Translating it yields CALPPFPTGGNTDKLIF.

This clone is categorized as medium-sized. The sample carries other DNA sequences with the same CDR3. The chain couples TRDV1 to TRDJ1; possibly TRDD2 or TRDD3 for D (6 bases each). V was pared by 4 bases and J by 3 bases, with 27 bases between. The CDR3 is 19 residues long. Looked up from germline, CDR1 is TSWWSYY and CDR2 is QGS. CDR3 amino acids: CALGGSFLAGALTADKLIF. CDR3 bases: TGTGCTCTTGGGGGCTCGTTCCTAGCTGGGGCACTTACGGCCGATAAACTCATCTTT.